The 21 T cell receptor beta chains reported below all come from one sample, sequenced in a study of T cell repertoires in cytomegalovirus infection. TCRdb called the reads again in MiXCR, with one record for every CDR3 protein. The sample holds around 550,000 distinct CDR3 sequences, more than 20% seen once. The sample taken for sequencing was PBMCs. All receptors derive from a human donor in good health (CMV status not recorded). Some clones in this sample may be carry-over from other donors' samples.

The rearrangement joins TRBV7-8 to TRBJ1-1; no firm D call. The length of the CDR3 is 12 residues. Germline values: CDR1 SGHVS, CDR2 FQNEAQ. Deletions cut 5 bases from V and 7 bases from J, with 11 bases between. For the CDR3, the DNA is TGTGCCAGCAGCCCGTTCCGAGGTGAAGCTTTCTTT. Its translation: CASSPFRGEAFF.

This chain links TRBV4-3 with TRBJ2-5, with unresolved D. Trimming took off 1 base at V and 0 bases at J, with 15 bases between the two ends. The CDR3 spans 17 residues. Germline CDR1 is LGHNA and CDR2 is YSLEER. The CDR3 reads CASSQATSDMYQETQYF. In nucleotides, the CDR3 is TGCGCCAGCAGCCAAGCTACGTCCGACATGTACCAAGAGACCCAGTACTTC.

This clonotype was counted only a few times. This chain's CDR3 is CASSDKIGAYEQYF. As DNA, the CDR3 is TGTGCCAGCAGTGATAAAATTGGGGCCTACGAGCAGTACTTC. V usage is TRBV6-6 and J usage is TRBJ2-7; D ambiguous. Trimming removed 5 bases at V and 2 bases at J, with 13 bases between. Germline-derived CDR1 and CDR2 are MNHNY and SVGAGI (reference sequence). CDR3 length: 14 amino acids.

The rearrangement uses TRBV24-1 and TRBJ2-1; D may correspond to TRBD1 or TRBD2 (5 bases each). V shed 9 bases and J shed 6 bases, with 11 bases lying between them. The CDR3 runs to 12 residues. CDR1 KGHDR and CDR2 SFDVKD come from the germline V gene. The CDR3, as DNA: TGTGCCACCGGGGGTGCAGGCAATGAGCAGTTCTTC. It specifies CATGGAGNEQFF.

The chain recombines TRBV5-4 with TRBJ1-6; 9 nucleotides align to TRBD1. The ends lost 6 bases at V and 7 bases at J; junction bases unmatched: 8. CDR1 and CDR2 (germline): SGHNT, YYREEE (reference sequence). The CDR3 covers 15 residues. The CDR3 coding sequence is TGTGCCAGCACCGAGGGGACAGGGTCCAATTCACCCCTCCACTTT. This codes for CASTEGTGSNSPLHF.

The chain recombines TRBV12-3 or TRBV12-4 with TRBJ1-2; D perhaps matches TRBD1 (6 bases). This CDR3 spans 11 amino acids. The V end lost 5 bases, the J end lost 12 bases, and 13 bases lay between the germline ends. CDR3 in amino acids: CASSTTGRHTF. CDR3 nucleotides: TGTGCCAGCAGTACAACAGGGAGACACACCTTC.

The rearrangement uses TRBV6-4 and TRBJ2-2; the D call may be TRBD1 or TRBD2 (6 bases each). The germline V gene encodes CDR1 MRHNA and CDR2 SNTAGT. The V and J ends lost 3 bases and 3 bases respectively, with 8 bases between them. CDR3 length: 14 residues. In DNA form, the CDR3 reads TGTGCCAGCAGTGAAGGGGGGTACACCGGGGAGCTGTTTTTT. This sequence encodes CASSEGGYTGELFF.

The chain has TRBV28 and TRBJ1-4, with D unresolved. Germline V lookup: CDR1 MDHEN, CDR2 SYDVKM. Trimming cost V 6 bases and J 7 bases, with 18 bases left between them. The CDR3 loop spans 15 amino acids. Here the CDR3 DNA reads TGTGCCAGCAGCTTGGGCGGGAGCGGAGTTGAAAAACTGTTTTTT. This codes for CASSLGGSGVEKLFF.

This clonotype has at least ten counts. The CDR3 reads CASSEGPETQYF. The CDR3 DNA sequence: TGTGCCAGCAGTGAAGGGCCGGAGACCCAGTACTTC. J is TRBJ2-5 and V is TRBV25-1; no clear D gene. Germline CDR1 reads MGHDK; CDR2 reads SYGVNS. This CDR3 is 12 amino acids long. V was shortened by 2 bases and J by 5 bases, with 6 bases between the two germline ends.

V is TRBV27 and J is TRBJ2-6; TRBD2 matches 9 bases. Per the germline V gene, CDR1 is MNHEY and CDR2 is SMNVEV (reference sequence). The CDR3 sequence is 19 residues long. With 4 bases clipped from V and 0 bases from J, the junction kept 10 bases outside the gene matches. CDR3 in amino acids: CASSSNQAGGSSGANVLTF. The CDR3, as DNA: TGTGCCAGCAGTTCCAACCAAGCGGGAGGAAGCTCTGGGGCCAACGTCCTGACTTTC.

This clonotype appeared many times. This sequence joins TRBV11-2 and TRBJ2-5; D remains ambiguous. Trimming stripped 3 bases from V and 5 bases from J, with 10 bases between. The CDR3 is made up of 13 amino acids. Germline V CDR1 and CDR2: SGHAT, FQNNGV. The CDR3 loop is CASSFGSRETQYF. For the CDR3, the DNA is TGTGCCAGCAGCTTTGGTAGCCGGGAGACCCAGTACTTC.

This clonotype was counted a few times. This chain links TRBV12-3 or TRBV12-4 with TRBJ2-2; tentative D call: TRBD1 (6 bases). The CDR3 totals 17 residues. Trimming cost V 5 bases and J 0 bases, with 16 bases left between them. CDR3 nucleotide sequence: TGTGCCAGCAGTGTGGCCGGGACAACCGCGAACACCGGGGAGCTGTTTTTT. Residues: CASSVAGTTANTGELFF.

The DNA for the CDR3 is TGCAGCGTTGTTGGGGGACTAGCGGGAGGGAGCTCCTACAATGAGCAGTTCTTC. Translation gives CSVVGGLAGGSSYNEQFF. The chain recombines TRBV29-1 with TRBJ2-1, with 16 bases identical to TRBD2. This CDR3 region has 18 residues. Germline CDR1 is SQVTM and CDR2 is ANQGSEA. The V segment lost 4 bases and the J segment 0 bases; nucleotides outside the gene matches: 6.

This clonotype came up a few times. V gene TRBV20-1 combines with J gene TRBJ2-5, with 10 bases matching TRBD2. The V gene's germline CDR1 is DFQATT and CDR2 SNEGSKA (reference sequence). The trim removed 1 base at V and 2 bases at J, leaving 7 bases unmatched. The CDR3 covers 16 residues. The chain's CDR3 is CSARGFSGRTQETQYF. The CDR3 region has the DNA TGCAGTGCTAGAGGGTTTAGCGGGAGGACACAAGAGACCCAGTACTTC.

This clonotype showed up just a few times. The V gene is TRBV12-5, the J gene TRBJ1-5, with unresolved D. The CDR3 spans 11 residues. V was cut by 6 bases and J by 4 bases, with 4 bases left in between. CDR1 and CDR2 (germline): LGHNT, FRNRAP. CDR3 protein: CASGWNQPQHF. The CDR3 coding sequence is TGTGCTAGTGGCTGGAATCAGCCCCAGCATTTT.

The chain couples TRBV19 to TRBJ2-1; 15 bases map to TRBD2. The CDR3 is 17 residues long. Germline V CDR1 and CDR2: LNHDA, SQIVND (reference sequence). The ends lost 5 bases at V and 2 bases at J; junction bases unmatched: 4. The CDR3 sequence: CASSWTSGRATYNEQFF. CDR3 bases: TGTGCCAGTAGTTGGACTAGCGGGAGGGCCACCTACAATGAGCAGTTCTTC. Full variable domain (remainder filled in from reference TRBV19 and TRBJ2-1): DGGITQSPKYLFRKEGQNVTLSCEQNLNHDAMYWYRQDPGQGLRLIYYSQIVNDFQKGDIAEGYSVSREKKESFPLTVTSAQKNPTAFYLCASSWTSGRATYNEQFFGPGTRLTVL.

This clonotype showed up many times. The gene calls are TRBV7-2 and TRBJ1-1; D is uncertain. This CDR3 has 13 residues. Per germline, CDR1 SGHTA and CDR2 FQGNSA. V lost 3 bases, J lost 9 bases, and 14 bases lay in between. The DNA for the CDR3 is TGTGCCAGCAGCTTGGGCAGTTCTACGCAAGCTTTCTTT. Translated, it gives CASSLGSSTQAFF. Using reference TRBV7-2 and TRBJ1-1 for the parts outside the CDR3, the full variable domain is GAGVSQSPSNKVTEKGKDVELRCDPISGHTALYWYRQSLGQGLEFLIYFQGNSAPDKSGLPSDRFSAERTGGSVSTLTIQRTQQEDSAVYLCASSLGSSTQAFFGQGTRLTVV.

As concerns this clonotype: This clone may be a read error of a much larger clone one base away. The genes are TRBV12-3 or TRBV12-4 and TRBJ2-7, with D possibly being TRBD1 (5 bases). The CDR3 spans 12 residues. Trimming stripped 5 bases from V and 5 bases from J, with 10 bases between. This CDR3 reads CASSPQGDEQYF. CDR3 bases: TGTGCCAGCAGTCCCCAGGGCGACGAGCAGTACTTC.

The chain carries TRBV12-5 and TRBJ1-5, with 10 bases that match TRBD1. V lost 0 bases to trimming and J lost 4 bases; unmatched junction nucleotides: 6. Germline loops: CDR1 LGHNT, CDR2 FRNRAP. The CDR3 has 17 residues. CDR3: CASGLVLGTGVNQPQHF. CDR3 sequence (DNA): TGTGCTAGTGGTTTGGTACTAGGGACAGGGGTAAATCAGCCCCAGCATTTT.

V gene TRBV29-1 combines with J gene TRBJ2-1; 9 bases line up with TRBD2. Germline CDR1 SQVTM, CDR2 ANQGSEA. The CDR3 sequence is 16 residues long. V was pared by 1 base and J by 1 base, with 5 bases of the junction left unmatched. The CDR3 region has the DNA TGCAGCGTTGAAGGACTAGCGGACCTATCCTACAATGAGCAGTTCTTC. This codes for CSVEGLADLSYNEQFF.

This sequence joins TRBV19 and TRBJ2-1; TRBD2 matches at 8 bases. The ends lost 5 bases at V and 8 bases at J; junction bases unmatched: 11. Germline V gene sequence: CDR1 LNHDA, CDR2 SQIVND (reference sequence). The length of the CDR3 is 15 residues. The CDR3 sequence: CASSVRLAPWDEQFF. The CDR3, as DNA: TGTGCCAGTAGTGTAAGACTAGCGCCGTGGGATGAGCAGTTCTTC. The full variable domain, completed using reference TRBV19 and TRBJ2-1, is DGGITQSPKYLFRKEGQNVTLSCEQNLNHDAMYWYRQDPGQGLRLIYYSQIVNDFQKGDIAEGYSVSREKKESFPLTVTSAQKNPTAFYLCASSVRLAPWDEQFFGPGTRLTVL.